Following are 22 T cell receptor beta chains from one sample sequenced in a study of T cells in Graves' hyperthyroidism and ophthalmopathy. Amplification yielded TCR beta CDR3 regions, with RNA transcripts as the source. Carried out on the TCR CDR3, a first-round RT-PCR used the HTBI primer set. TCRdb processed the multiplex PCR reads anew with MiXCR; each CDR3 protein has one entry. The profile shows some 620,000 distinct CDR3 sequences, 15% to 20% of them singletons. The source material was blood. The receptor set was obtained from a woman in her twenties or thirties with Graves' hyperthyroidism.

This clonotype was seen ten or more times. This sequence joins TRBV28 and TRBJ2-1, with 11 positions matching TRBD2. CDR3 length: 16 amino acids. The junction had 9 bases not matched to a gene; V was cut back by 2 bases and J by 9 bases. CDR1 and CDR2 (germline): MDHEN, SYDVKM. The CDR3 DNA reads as TGTGCCAGCAGTTTACTTTCTAGCGGGAGGTCCGGTGAGCAGTTCTTC. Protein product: CASSLLSSGRSGEQFF.

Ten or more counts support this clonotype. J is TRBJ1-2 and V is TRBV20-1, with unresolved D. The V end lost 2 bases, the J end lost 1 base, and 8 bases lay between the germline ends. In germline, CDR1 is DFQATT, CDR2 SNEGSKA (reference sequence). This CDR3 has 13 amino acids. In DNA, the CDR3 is TGCAGTGCTAGAAAGGGAATTAACTATGGCTACACCTTC. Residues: CSARKGINYGYTF.

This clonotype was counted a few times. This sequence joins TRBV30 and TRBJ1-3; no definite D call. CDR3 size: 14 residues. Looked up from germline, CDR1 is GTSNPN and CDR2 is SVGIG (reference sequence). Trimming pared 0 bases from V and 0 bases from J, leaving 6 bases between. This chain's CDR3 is CAWSVSTSGNTIYF. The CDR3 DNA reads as TGTGCCTGGAGTGTTTCCACCTCTGGAAACACCATATATTTT.

The CDR3 sequence: CSATTGGKYEQYF. The CDR3 DNA sequence: TGCAGTGCCACGACAGGGGGCAAATACGAGCAGTACTTC. The chain uses TRBV20-1 and TRBJ2-7, with TRBD1 matching over 10 bases. CDR1 is DFQATT, CDR2 SNEGSKA, per germline (reference sequence). The CDR3 length is 13 residues. The trim removed 6 bases at V and 4 bases at J, leaving 6 bases unmatched.

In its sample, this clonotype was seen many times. As DNA, the CDR3 is TGTGCCAGCAGTACGGGACTAGCGGGACAAGAGACCCAGTACTTC. Residues: CASSTGLAGQETQYF. The chain combines TRBV6-2 or TRBV6-3 with TRBJ2-5; TRBD2 aligns across 13 bases. Looked up from germline, CDR1 is MNHEY and CDR2 is SVGEGT. With V trimmed by 5 bases and J by 2 bases, 2 bases remained unmatched. The CDR3 spans 15 residues.

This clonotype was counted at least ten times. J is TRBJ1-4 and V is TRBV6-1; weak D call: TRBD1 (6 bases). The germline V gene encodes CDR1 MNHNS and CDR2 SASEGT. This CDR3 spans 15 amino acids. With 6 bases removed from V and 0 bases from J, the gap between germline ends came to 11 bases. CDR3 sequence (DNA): TGTGCCAGCAGGTGGACAGATTCAACTAATGAAAAACTGTTTTTT. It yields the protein CASRWTDSTNEKLFF.

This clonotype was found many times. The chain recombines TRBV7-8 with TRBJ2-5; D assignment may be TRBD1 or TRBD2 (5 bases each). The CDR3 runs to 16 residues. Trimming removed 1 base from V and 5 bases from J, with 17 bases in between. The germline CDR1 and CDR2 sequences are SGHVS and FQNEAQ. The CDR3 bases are TGTGCCAGCAGCTTAGGCAGTATTGAGGGGATGGAGACCCAGTACTTC. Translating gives CASSLGSIEGMETQYF.

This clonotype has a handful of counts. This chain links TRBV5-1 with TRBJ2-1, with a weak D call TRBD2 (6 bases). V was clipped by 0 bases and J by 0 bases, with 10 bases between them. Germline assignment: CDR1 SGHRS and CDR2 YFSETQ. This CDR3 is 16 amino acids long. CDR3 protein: CASSLDTSYSYNEQFF. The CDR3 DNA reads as TGCGCCAGCAGCTTGGACACTAGCTACTCCTACAATGAGCAGTTCTTC.

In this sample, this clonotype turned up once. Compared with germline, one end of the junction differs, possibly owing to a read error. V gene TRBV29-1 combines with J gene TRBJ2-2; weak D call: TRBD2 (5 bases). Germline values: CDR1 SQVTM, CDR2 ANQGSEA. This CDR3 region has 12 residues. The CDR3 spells CSAPFDTGELLF. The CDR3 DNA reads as TGCAGCGCGCCCTTTGACACCGGGGAGCTGCTTTTT.

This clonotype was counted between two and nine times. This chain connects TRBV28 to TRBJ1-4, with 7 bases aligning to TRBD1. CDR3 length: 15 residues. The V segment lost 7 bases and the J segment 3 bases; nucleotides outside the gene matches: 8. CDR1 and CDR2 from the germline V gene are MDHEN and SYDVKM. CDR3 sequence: CASTSSGTANEKLFF. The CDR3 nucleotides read TGTGCCAGCACCTCATCGGGGACAGCTAATGAAAAACTGTTTTTT.

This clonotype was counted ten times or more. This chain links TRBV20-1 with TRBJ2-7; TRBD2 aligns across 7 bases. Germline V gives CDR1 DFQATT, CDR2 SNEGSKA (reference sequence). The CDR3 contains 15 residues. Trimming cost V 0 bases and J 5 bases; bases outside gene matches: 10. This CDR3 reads CSARDSRGSTHEQYF. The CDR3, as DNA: TGCAGTGCTAGAGATTCCCGCGGGAGTACTCACGAGCAGTACTTC.

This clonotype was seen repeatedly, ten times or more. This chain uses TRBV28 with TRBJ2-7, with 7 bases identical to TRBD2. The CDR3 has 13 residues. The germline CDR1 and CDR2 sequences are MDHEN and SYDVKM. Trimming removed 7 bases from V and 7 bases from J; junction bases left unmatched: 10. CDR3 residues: CASTLGGMGEQYF. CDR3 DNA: TGTGCCAGCACCCTGGGAGGGATGGGGGAGCAGTACTTC. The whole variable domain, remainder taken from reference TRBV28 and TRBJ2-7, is DVKVTQSSRYLVKRTGEKVFLECVQDMDHENMFWYRQDPGLGLRLIYFSYDVKMKEKGDIPEGYSVSREKKERFSLILESASTNQTSMYLCASTLGGMGEQYFGPGTRLTVT.

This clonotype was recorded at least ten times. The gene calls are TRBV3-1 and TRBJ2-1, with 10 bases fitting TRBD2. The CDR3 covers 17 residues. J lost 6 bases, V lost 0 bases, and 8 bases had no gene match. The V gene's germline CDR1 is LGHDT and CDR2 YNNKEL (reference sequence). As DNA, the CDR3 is TGTGCCAGCAGCCAAGACCCCAGCGGGAGGGGGGGCAATGAGCAGTTCTTC. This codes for CASSQDPSGRGGNEQFF.

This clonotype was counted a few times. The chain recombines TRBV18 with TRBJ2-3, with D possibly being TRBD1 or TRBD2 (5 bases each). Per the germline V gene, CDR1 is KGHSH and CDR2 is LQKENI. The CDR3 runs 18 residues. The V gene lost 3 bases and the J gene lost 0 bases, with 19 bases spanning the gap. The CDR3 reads CASSPLRDHVWSTDTQYF. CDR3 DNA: TGTGCCAGCTCACCGCTAAGGGACCACGTATGGAGCACAGATACGCAGTATTTT.

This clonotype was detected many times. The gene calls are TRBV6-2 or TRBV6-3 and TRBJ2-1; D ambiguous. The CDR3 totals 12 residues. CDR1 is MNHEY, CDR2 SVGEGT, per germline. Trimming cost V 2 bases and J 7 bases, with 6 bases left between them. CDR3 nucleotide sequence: TGTGCCAGCAGTTACGGATTGAATGAGCAGTTCTTC. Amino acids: CASSYGLNEQFF.

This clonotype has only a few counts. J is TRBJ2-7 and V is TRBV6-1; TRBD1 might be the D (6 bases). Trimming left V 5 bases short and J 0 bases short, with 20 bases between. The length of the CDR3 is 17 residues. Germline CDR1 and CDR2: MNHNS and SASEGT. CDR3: CASSRPGHISSSYEQYF. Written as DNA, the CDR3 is TGTGCCAGCAGTAGGCCGGGACACATATCGAGCTCCTACGAGCAGTACTTC.

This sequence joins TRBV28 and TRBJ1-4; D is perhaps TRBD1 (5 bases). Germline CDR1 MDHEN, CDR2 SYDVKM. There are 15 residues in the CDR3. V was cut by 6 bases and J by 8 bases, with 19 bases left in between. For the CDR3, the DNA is TGTGCCAGCAGCTGGATGGGTGGGGGTGGCGAAAAACTGTTTTTT. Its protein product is CASSWMGGGGEKLFF.

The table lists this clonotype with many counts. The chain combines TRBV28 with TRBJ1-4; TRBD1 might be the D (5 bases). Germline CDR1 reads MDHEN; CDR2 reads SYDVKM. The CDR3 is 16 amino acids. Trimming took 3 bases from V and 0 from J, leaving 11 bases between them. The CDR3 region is CASSFPTAATNEKLFF. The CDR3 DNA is TGTGCCAGCAGTTTCCCGACAGCTGCAACTAATGAAAAACTGTTTTTT.

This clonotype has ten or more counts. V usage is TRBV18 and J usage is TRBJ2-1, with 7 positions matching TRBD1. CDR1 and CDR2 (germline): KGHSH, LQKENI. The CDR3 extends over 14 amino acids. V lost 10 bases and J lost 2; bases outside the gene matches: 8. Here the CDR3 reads CATPRDRAYNEQFF. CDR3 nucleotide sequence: TGTGCCACGCCTAGGGACAGAGCCTACAATGAGCAGTTCTTC.

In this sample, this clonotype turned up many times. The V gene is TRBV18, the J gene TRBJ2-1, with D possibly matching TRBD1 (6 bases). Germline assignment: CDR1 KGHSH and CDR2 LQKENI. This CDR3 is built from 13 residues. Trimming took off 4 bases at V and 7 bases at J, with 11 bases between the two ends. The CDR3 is CASSQDRNNEQFF. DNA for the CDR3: TGTGCCAGCTCACAGGACAGAAATAATGAGCAGTTCTTC.

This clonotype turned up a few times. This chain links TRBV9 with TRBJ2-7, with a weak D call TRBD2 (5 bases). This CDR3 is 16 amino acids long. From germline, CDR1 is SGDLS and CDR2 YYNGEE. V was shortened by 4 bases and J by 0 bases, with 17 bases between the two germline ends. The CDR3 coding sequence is TGTGCCAGCAGCTTTGCTAGCTCCCAGAGCTCCTACGAGCAGTACTTC. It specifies CASSFASSQSSYEQYF.

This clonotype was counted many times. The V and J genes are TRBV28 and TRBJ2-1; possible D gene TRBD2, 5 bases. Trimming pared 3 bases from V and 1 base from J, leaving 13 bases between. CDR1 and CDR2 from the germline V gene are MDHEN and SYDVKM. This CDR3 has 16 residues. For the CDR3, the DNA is TGTGCCAGCAGTTTGGAAGCGGAAACATCCTACAATGAGCAGTTCTTC. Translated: CASSLEAETSYNEQFF.